What follows is one T cell receptor (beta chain) and its context. What it binds is not known. A read error may be the cause here, since a much bigger clone is one base away. Other DNA sequences in the same sample also yield this CDR3. No treatment had been given to any patient before thyroid surgery. In the authors' methods: The distant-metastasis classifier for papillary thyroid cancer was built from CDR3 differences across clinicopathological groups. TCRdb ran MiXCR on the PCR reads. These V and J calls derive from TCRdb rather than the authors' analysis. The top ten clones hold about 6.8% of a sample with about 35,000 clones, approximately 18% of them seen once. Per germline, CDR1 PRHDT and CDR2 FYEKMQ (reference sequence). The CDR3 is made up of 16 amino acids. This sample was taken from a study of metastatic and nonmetastatic thyroid tumors. Across the study: Samples came from malignant and benign thyroid patients, and repertoires were compared across blood and tumor or nodule tissue. Study results and limitations: Malignant tumors reportedly showed significantly higher TCR beta diversity than benign nodules in both blood and tumor.

The sample taken for sequencing was blood. The TCR originated in a male donor with papillary thyroid cancer or a benign thyroid nodule (not recorded which). Some clones in this sample may be carry-over from other donors' samples. V is TRBV13 and J is TRBJ2-5, with 11 bases matching TRBD1. In DNA, the CDR3 is TGTGCCAGCAGTTTAGTTCAGGACAGGGGGCGAGAGACCCAGTACTTC. Its protein is CASSLVQDRGRETQYF.